Following are 23 T cell receptor beta chains from one sample sequenced in a study of T-cell memory formation after mild COVID-19. One entry per CDR3 protein, called by TCRdb with MiXCR from the 5' RACE reads. The sample carries 450,000 or so distinct CDR3 sequences, around 25% recorded once. The sequenced sample consisted of PBMCs or a T cell subset sorted from them (not recorded which). Receptors were obtained from an adult woman who had mild COVID-19 (a few samples of this study predate the infection). Cell type and time point are not known.

This clonotype was detected only a few times. This rearrangement joins TRBV12-3 or TRBV12-4 to TRBJ2-7, with TRBD2 identical over 11 bases. J lost 4 bases, V lost 7 bases, and 6 bases had no gene match. The CDR3 runs to 14 residues. The CDR3 region is CASTLAGGPYEQYF. The CDR3 DNA sequence: TGTGCCAGCACGTTAGCGGGAGGGCCTTACGAGCAGTACTTC.

In its sample, this clonotype was seen a few times. The chain recombines TRBV5-6 with TRBJ2-5; 9 bases line up with TRBD2. The CDR3 runs 16 residues. Per the germline V gene, CDR1 is SGHDT and CDR2 is YYEEEE. V shed 1 base and J 6 bases; nucleotides not matched to a gene: 10. CDR3 loop: CASSLRAGGFQKTQYF. As DNA, the CDR3 is TGTGCCAGCAGCTTGAGAGCGGGAGGATTTCAAAAGACCCAGTACTTC.

The rearrangement uses TRBV5-1 and TRBJ2-1, with TRBD2 matching 10 bases. This CDR3 comprises 14 residues. V was clipped by 3 bases and J by 8 bases; unmatched bases: 5. The germline CDR1 and CDR2 sequences are SGHRS and YFSETQ. CDR3 loop: CASSSASGGYEQFF. The CDR3 coding sequence is TGCGCCAGCAGCTCCGCTAGCGGGGGTTATGAGCAGTTCTTC. Full variable domain (rest looked up from reference TRBV5-1 and TRBJ2-1): KAGVTQTPRYLIKTRGQQVTLSCSPISGHRSVSWYQQTPGQGLQFLFEYFSETQRNKGNFPGRFSGRQFSNSRSEMNVSTLELGDSALYLCASSSASGGYEQFFGPGTRLTVL.

This chain links TRBV4-2 with TRBJ2-7; 9 nucleotides line up with TRBD2. Looked up from germline, CDR1 is LGHNA and CDR2 is YNFKEQ. V gave up 3 bases and J gave up 4 bases; unmatched junction bases: 4. The CDR3 is 14 amino acids. CDR3 nucleotide sequence: TGTGCCAGCAGCCAGGGGACTAGCCAATACGAGCAGTACTTC. Residues: CASSQGTSQYEQYF.

This clonotype has just a few counts. The rearrangement uses TRBV18 and TRBJ1-1; D not certain. CDR3 size: 16 residues. V was pared by 5 bases and J by 0 bases, with 16 bases between. Germline V gene sequence: CDR1 KGHSH, CDR2 LQKENI. The CDR3 is CASSGTGSIMNTEAFF. DNA of the CDR3: TGTGCCAGCTCAGGCACCGGGTCGATAATGAACACTGAAGCTTTCTTT.

V gene TRBV14 combines with J gene TRBJ1-2, with D possibly TRBD1 on 6 matching bases. Trimming shortened V by 1 base and J by 10 bases, and 16 bases separated the two germline ends. Germline values: CDR1 SGHDN, CDR2 FVKESK. The CDR3 totals 14 residues. CDR3 in amino acids: CASSQVHSQGSYTF. The CDR3 DNA is TGTGCCAGCAGCCAAGTCCACTCACAGGGCTCCTACACCTTC.

The rearrangement joins TRBV7-9 to TRBJ2-3, with TRBD1 identical over 8 bases. Germline V gives CDR1 SEHNR, CDR2 FQNEAQ (reference sequence). Trimming cost V 3 bases and J 1 base; bases outside gene matches: 3. The CDR3 contains 15 residues. This CDR3 is CASSFGGQGTDTQYF. CDR3 nucleotide sequence: TGTGCCAGCAGCTTTGGGGGACAGGGCACAGATACGCAGTATTTT. Drawing the rest from reference TRBV7-9 and TRBJ2-3, the complete variable domain is DTGVSQNPRHKITKRGQNVTFRCDPISEHNRLYWYRQTLGQGPEFLTYFQNEAQLEKSRLLSDRFSAERPKGSFSTLEIQRTEQGDSAMYLCASSFGGQGTDTQYFGPGTRLTVL.

This clonotype was seen more than once but under ten times. J is TRBJ2-5 and V is TRBV18; D possibly matches TRBD1 or TRBD2 (5 bases each). Trimming pared 3 bases from V and 4 bases from J, leaving 12 bases between. The CDR3 spans 14 residues. CDR1 is KGHSH and CDR2 is LQKENI in the germline V gene. As DNA, the CDR3 is TGTGCCAGCTCACCCAACCCGGGGCGAGAGACCCAGTACTTC. Translation gives CASSPNPGRETQYF.

The J gene is TRBJ1-4, the V gene TRBV7-8; TRBD1 matches at 9 bases. V lost 3 bases and J lost 5; bases outside the gene matches: 7. Germline V gene data show CDR1 as SGHVS and CDR2 as FQNEAQ. The CDR3 spans 16 residues. The CDR3 coding sequence is TGTGCCAGCAGCTTTCGGGACAGGGACAAAAATGAAAAACTGTTTTTT. Its protein is CASSFRDRDKNEKLFF.

This clonotype occurred many times. For the CDR3, the DNA is TGTGCCAGCAGTTTAGCAGGGAAAGAGACCCAGTACTTC. As protein: CASSLAGKETQYF. This sequence joins TRBV12-3 or TRBV12-4 and TRBJ2-5; D uncertain. This CDR3 comprises 13 residues. V lost 0 bases, J lost 3 bases, and 5 bases lay in between.

The chain recombines TRBV7-2 with TRBJ2-3; D not certain. Germline V gene data show CDR1 as SGHTA and CDR2 as FQGNSA. Trimming removed 4 bases from V and 4 bases from J, with 21 bases in between. The CDR3 is made up of 17 amino acids. As DNA, the CDR3 is TGTGCCAGCAGCTCAACTGCCATGCTTTTCACCCCAGATACGCAGTATTTT. Amino acid sequence: CASSSTAMLFTPDTQYF. The full variable domain, rest sourced from reference TRBV7-2 and TRBJ2-3, is GAGVSQSPSNKVTEKGKDVELRCDPISGHTALYWYRQSLGQGLEFLIYFQGNSAPDKSGLPSDRFSAERTGGSVSTLTIQRTQQEDSAVYLCASSSTAMLFTPDTQYFGPGTRLTVL.

The chain links TRBV19 to TRBJ2-3, with a weak D call TRBD1 (6 bases). V gave up 3 bases and J gave up 0 bases, with 16 bases separating them. CDR1 and CDR2 from the germline V gene are LNHDA and SQIVND (reference sequence). The CDR3 sequence is 17 residues long. The CDR3 coding sequence is TGTGCCAGTAGTATTAGGCGGACAGCATCGAGCACAGATACGCAGTATTTT. Its translation: CASSIRRTASSTDTQYF.

This clonotype was picked up many times. This chain connects TRBV6-6 to TRBJ2-1, with D uncertain. This CDR3 has 12 amino acids. V was shortened by 5 bases and J by 8 bases, with 10 bases between the two germline ends. Germline values: CDR1 MNHNY, CDR2 SVGAGI (reference sequence). CDR3: CASSPGRYEQFF. The CDR3 DNA is TGTGCCAGCAGTCCCGGACGCTATGAGCAGTTCTTC.

The genes are TRBV4-1 and TRBJ2-1; 10 positions agree with TRBD2. The CDR3 is 16 residues long. Trimming at V came to 0 bases and at J to 5 bases, leaving 4 bases not matched to a gene. In germline, CDR1 is MGHRA, CDR2 YSYEKL. The CDR3 nucleotides are TGCGCCAGCAGCCAAGATTCGAGCGGGGGGGACAATGAGCAGTTCTTC. Translated, it gives CASSQDSSGGDNEQFF.

This clonotype was found a few times. The rearrangement links TRBV6-1 to TRBJ2-4; D might be TRBD2 (7 bases). The CDR3 runs 15 residues. V lost 4 bases and J lost 5, with 15 bases in between. Per germline, CDR1 MNHNS and CDR2 SASEGT. The CDR3, as DNA: TGTGCCAGCAGTGCAGGACAGCGGGGAGAAAACATTCAGTACTTC. Translated: CASSAGQRGENIQYF.

This clonotype was observed a few times. This sequence joins TRBV12-3 or TRBV12-4 and TRBJ2-5, with D tentatively TRBD1 or TRBD2 (6 bases each). Trimming removed 2 bases at V and 5 bases at J, with 12 bases between. The CDR3 runs to 14 residues. CDR3 region: CASSLNREEETQYF. The CDR3 DNA reads TGTGCCAGCAGTTTAAACAGGGAGGAGGAGACCCAGTACTTC.

This clonotype was seen only a few times. The chain carries TRBV7-2 and TRBJ1-3; D is unresolved. The CDR3 has 16 amino acids. V was clipped by 2 bases and J by 4 bases, with 15 bases between them. Looked up from germline, CDR1 is SGHTA and CDR2 is FQGNSA. CDR3 region: CASSLNQWTGGNTIYF. The CDR3, as DNA: TGTGCCAGCAGCTTAAATCAGTGGACCGGCGGAAACACCATATATTTT.

This clonotype showed up just a few times. The chain is built from TRBV19 and TRBJ1-1; weak D call: TRBD1 (5 bases). The germline V and J ends were trimmed by 1 base and 4 bases, with 13 bases remaining between them. CDR1 and CDR2 (germline): LNHDA, SQIVND (reference sequence). The CDR3 is 15 amino acids. The CDR3 region is CASSIVDSPSTEAFF. In DNA, the CDR3 is TGTGCCAGTAGTATAGTCGACAGTCCCTCCACTGAAGCTTTCTTT.

The chain carries TRBV3-1 and TRBJ2-3, with D perhaps matching TRBD1 (5 bases). CDR1 LGHDT and CDR2 YNNKEL come from the germline V gene (reference sequence). Trimming left V 1 base short and J 0 bases short, with 14 bases between. This CDR3 comprises 17 residues. CDR3 bases: TGTGCCAGCAGCCAAGGAGGACATATACCTAGCACAGATACGCAGTATTTT. It translates to CASSQGGHIPSTDTQYF.

CDR3 region: CASARASTGANVLTF. The CDR3 DNA follows: TGTGCTAGTGCCCGAGCGAGTACTGGGGCCAACGTCCTGACTTTC. This chain uses TRBV12-5 with TRBJ2-6; D gene ambiguous. V lost 7 bases to trimming and J lost 2 bases, with 12 bases between them. Germline lookup yields CDR1 LGHNT and CDR2 FRNRAP. The CDR3 consists of 15 residues.

The sample holds a few counts of this clonotype. The J gene is TRBJ2-7, the V gene TRBV12-3 or TRBV12-4; D may be TRBD1 (5 bases). The CDR3 totals 13 residues. The V end lost 5 bases, the J end lost 6 bases, and 14 bases lay between the germline ends. The CDR3, as DNA: TGTGCCAGCAGTAAGACAGATCTCAGCGAGCAGTACTTC. This sequence encodes CASSKTDLSEQYF.

The chain joins TRBV20-1 to TRBJ1-2; D remains unclear. The V end lost 2 bases, the J end lost 2 bases, and 6 bases lay between the germline ends. Germline V lookup: CDR1 DFQATT, CDR2 SNEGSKA (reference sequence). This CDR3 region has 12 residues. Here the CDR3 reads CSARPGNYGYTF. CDR3 sequence (DNA): TGCAGTGCTAGACCGGGGAACTATGGCTACACCTTC.

The V gene is TRBV5-5, the J gene TRBJ2-2, with TRBD1 identical over 9 bases. Germline-derived CDR1 and CDR2 are SGHKS and YYEKEE (reference sequence). After removal of 4 bases from V and 3 bases from J, the junction contained 7 bases not matched to a gene. The CDR3 sequence is 16 residues long. The CDR3 DNA reads TGTGCCAGCAGCCGCCGGGACAGGGTCGACACCGGGGAGCTGTTTTTT. This sequence encodes CASSRRDRVDTGELFF.